The 15 T cell receptor beta chains presented below share a single source sample, sequenced in a study of shared clonotypes between healthy human individuals. The table came from immunoSEQ multiplex PCR; TCRdb's copy has only in-frame clones and leaves some out. The table lists roughly 1,600,000 clones, 98% to 99% of them singletons. The sequencing input was naive CD4+ T cells sorted from blood. This sample's subset: CD45RA+ positively selected. The origin of the receptors is a man aged 30 to 45 in good health.

The chain links TRBV5-1 to TRBJ2-3, with TRBD2 identical over 14 bases. This CDR3 is 15 amino acids long. Germline assignment: CDR1 SGHRS and CDR2 YFSETQ. After removal of 4 bases from V and 5 bases from J, the junction contained 3 bases not matched to a gene. The CDR3 DNA sequence: TGCGCCAGCAGCAGGGGACTAGCGGGAGTAGATACGCAGTATTTT. Translation: CASSRGLAGVDTQYF. The full variable domain, with the rest looked up from reference TRBV5-1 and TRBJ2-3, is KAGVTQTPRYLIKTRGQQVTLSCSPISGHRSVSWYQQTPGQGLQFLFEYFSETQRNKGNFPGRFSGRQFSNSRSEMNVSTLELGDSALYLCASSRGLAGVDTQYFGPGTRLTVL.

V gene TRBV18 combines with J gene TRBJ1-1; D is ambiguous. V was cut by 1 base and J by 8 bases, with 14 bases left in between. The germline gives CDR1 KGHSH, CDR2 LQKENI. This CDR3 contains 14 residues. The CDR3 loop is CASSPLDIRAEAFF. The CDR3 coding sequence is TGTGCCAGCTCACCACTCGACATCCGGGCGGAAGCTTTCTTT.

This chain uses TRBV5-1 with TRBJ2-7; 8 bases map to TRBD1. The germline gives CDR1 SGHRS, CDR2 YFSETQ. With 0 bases clipped from V and 6 bases from J, the junction kept 8 bases outside the gene matches. This CDR3 has 15 amino acids. Here the CDR3 DNA reads TGCGCCAGCAGCTTGGGTCCCGGGACAGGACTCGAGCAGTACTTC. Translation: CASSLGPGTGLEQYF. Full variable domain (remainder filled in from reference TRBV5-1 and TRBJ2-7): KAGVTQTPRYLIKTRGQQVTLSCSPISGHRSVSWYQQTPGQGLQFLFEYFSETQRNKGNFPGRFSGRQFSNSRSEMNVSTLELGDSALYLCASSLGPGTGLEQYFGPGTRLTVT.

CDR3 amino acids: CASSQVQGIRLYNEQFF. In nucleotides, the CDR3 is TGCGCCAGCAGCCAAGTGCAGGGGATCAGATTATACAATGAGCAGTTCTTC. The chain couples TRBV4-1 to TRBJ2-1; D possibly corresponds to TRBD1 (6 bases). Per the germline V gene, CDR1 is MGHRA and CDR2 is YSYEKL. The CDR3 is made up of 17 amino acids. V was trimmed by 1 base and J by 4 bases, leaving 17 bases between them.

The chain employs TRBV4-2 and TRBJ1-1, with 11 bases fitting TRBD1. This CDR3 contains 18 residues. V lost 0 bases, J lost 4 bases, and 10 bases stayed unmatched. The V gene's germline CDR1 is LGHNA and CDR2 YNFKEQ. The chain's CDR3 is CASSQDSGTGGGSTEAFF. The DNA of the CDR3 is TGTGCCAGCAGCCAAGATTCGGGGACAGGGGGTGGAAGCACTGAAGCTTTCTTT.

The chain has TRBV10-2 and TRBJ2-7, with D perhaps TRBD1 or TRBD2 (5 bases each). The CDR3 has 14 residues. Per the germline V gene, CDR1 is WSHSY and CDR2 is SAAADI. V gave up 7 bases and J gave up 9 bases, with 22 bases separating them. The CDR3 region is CASIQVGEPRGQYF. The CDR3 nucleotides are TGCGCCAGCATTCAAGTGGGGGAACCTCGAGGGCAGTACTTC.

This clone was picked up one time. The chain carries TRBV10-3 and TRBJ2-7; 10 nucleotides match TRBD2. Per germline, CDR1 ENHRY and CDR2 SYGVKD. After removal of 8 bases from V and 4 bases from J, the junction contained 8 bases not matched to a gene. This CDR3 has 14 amino acids. CDR3 in amino acids: CAISIRAGGYEQYF. Here the CDR3 DNA reads TGTGCCATCTCCATCCGAGCGGGAGGGTACGAGCAGTACTTC.

The chain recombines TRBV7-9 with TRBJ1-5; D unresolved. The CDR3 is 16 residues long. Germline assignment: CDR1 SEHNR and CDR2 FQNEAQ (reference sequence). The V end was cut by 1 base, the J end by 3 bases, with 13 bases between. In DNA form, the CDR3 reads TGTGCCAGCAGCTTAGGGACGGGGAGGATCAATCAGCCCCAGCATTTT. Its translation: CASSLGTGRINQPQHF.

The CDR3 bases are TGCAGCGTTTTAAGAGTAAGACAGGGTGCCTACGAGCAGTACTTC. Amino acids: CSVLRVRQGAYEQYF. The rearrangement joins TRBV29-1 to TRBJ2-7, with 7 nucleotides matching TRBD1. The CDR3 is made up of 15 amino acids. The V segment lost 5 bases and the J segment 2 bases; nucleotides outside the gene matches: 12. Germline lookup yields CDR1 SQVTM and CDR2 ANQGSEA.

The genes are TRBV10-1 and TRBJ2-2, with D possibly TRBD1 on 5 matching bases. CDR1 and CDR2 from the germline V gene are WNHNN and SYGVQD (reference sequence). The CDR3 consists of 13 residues. V lost 3 bases and J lost 10, with 12 bases in between. The CDR3 region has the DNA TGCGCCAGCAGTGATACCGACAGTCAGGAGCTGTTTTTT. This codes for CASSDTDSQELFF.

The rearrangement uses TRBV5-1 and TRBJ2-3, with 8 nucleotides matching TRBD2. The CDR3 spans 16 residues. After removal of 4 bases from V and 2 bases from J, the junction contained 9 bases not matched to a gene. The germline gives CDR1 SGHRS, CDR2 YFSETQ. The CDR3 region is CASSPDRAGATDTQYF. As DNA, the CDR3 is TGCGCCAGCAGCCCAGATCGAGCGGGAGCCACAGATACGCAGTATTTT.

The chain uses TRBV4-3 and TRBJ2-1; possible D gene TRBD2, 6 bases. Trimming cost V 3 bases and J 3 bases, with 21 bases left between them. Germline CDR1 LGHNA, CDR2 YSLEER. This CDR3 has 18 residues. The CDR3 region is CASSHHNGGRSFYNEQFF. In DNA form, the CDR3 reads TGCGCCAGCAGCCATCATAACGGGGGTAGATCGTTCTACAATGAGCAGTTCTTC.

V gene TRBV5-1 combines with J gene TRBJ2-2; D possibly matches TRBD1 or TRBD2 (7 bases each). This CDR3 contains 14 residues. Trimming shortened V by 10 bases and J by 6 bases, and 19 bases separated the two germline ends. Germline values: CDR1 SGHRS, CDR2 YFSETQ. CDR3 nucleotide sequence: TGCGCCTCCCAGGGGGGGAATAATGCCGGGGAGCTGTTTTTT. Protein: CASQGGNNAGELFF.

The rearrangement uses TRBV18 and TRBJ2-3, with TRBD1 as a possible D gene (5 bases). V lost 2 bases, J lost 6 bases, and 15 bases lay in between. CDR3 length: 15 residues. Looked up from germline, CDR1 is KGHSH and CDR2 is LQKENI. CDR3 in DNA: TGTGCCAGCTCACCATCCTCAGGGAAGGGTGATACGCAGTATTTT. It specifies CASSPSSGKGDTQYF.

This chain uses TRBV5-4 with TRBJ2-1; D is uncertain. The length of the CDR3 is 16 residues. V was clipped by 5 bases and J by 4 bases, with 19 bases between them. Germline V gene sequence: CDR1 SGHNT, CDR2 YYREEE (reference sequence). For the CDR3, the DNA is TGTGCCAGCAGTTCGCGGAAGGACCAACCTTACAATGAGCAGTTCTTC. The encoded protein is CASSSRKDQPYNEQFF. The full variable domain, with the rest looked up from reference TRBV5-4 and TRBJ2-1, is ETGVTQSPTHLIKTRGQQVTLRCSSQSGHNTVSWYQQALGQGPQFIFQYYREEENGRGNFPPRFSGLQFPNYSSELNVNALELDDSALYLCASSSRKDQPYNEQFFGPGTRLTVL.